Shown below are 24 T cell receptor beta chains from a single sample sequenced in a study of T cell responses to AZD1222 COVID-19 vaccine. TCRdb keeps only in-frame clones here, not all; method: immunoSEQ multiplex PCR. This table has approximately 50,000 clones, approximately 80% appearing once. The sample was peripheral blood, taken 28 days after the second AZD1222 dose. These receptors were obtained from an adult who received the AZD1222 COVID-19 vaccine.

The chain carries TRBV6-5 and TRBJ2-1, with 8 bases lining up with TRBD1. The germline gives CDR1 MNHEY, CDR2 SVGAGI. The CDR3 spans 14 residues. After removal of 6 bases from V and 6 bases from J, the junction contained 7 bases not matched to a gene. The CDR3 protein is CASSPRQGINEQFF. DNA for the CDR3: TGTGCCAGCAGCCCCCGACAGGGGATCAATGAGCAGTTCTTC.

The chain links TRBV10-3 to TRBJ2-1; 7 bases are a match to TRBD1. This CDR3 region has 14 residues. The germline CDR1 and CDR2 sequences are ENHRY and SYGVKD. With 0 bases clipped from V and 9 bases from J, the junction kept 5 bases outside the gene matches. The chain's CDR3 is CAISESTPGGEQFF. CDR3 nucleotides: TGTGCCATCAGTGAGTCGACGCCAGGGGGTGAGCAGTTCTTC.

This clone was counted a few times. This rearrangement joins TRBV10-2 to TRBJ1-1; D is unclear. Trimming shortened V by 3 bases and J by 3 bases, and 8 bases separated the two germline ends. The germline gives CDR1 WSHSY, CDR2 SAAADI. The length of the CDR3 is 13 residues. For the CDR3, the DNA is TGCGCCAGCAGTGAATACAGTTACACTGAAGCTTTCTTT. Translated, it gives CASSEYSYTEAFF.

The CDR3 nucleotides are TGCGCCAGCAGCGGGACAGGGGGCCAAGAGACCCAGTACTTC. It codes for CASSGTGGQETQYF. The chain carries TRBV5-1 and TRBJ2-5; 11 bases fit TRBD1. Unmatched junction bases numbered 0, after V lost 4 bases and J lost 1 base. CDR1 and CDR2 (germline): SGHRS, YFSETQ. There are 14 residues in the CDR3.

The chain recombines TRBV27 with TRBJ1-4, with D possibly matching TRBD1 (5 bases). The ends were cut back, 6 bases at V and 5 bases at J, with 13 bases in the middle. There are 14 residues in the CDR3. Germline V gene data show CDR1 as MNHEY and CDR2 as SMNVEV (reference sequence). The CDR3: CASSRMWGNEKLFF. The CDR3 region has the DNA TGTGCCAGCAGCCGCATGTGGGGGAATGAAAAACTGTTTTTT.

The V gene is TRBV28, the J gene TRBJ1-1, with 7 positions matching TRBD1. The CDR3 sequence is 14 residues long. Looked up from germline, CDR1 is MDHEN and CDR2 is SYDVKM. J lost 4 bases, V lost 6 bases, and 8 bases had no gene match. The DNA for the CDR3 is TGTGCCAGCAGCCGCCCAGGGGGTTCCACTGAAGCTTTCTTT. Its protein is CASSRPGGSTEAFF.

This clone was detected only once. This chain joins TRBV9 and TRBJ2-1; 14 nucleotides line up with TRBD2. The CDR3 has 19 amino acids. Germline CDR1 and CDR2: SGDLS and YYNGEE. Losses at the gene ends were 1 base for V and 5 bases for J; bases not matched to a gene: 11. CDR3 coding DNA: TGTGCCAGCAGCGTAAGAGGACTAGCGGGAGGCTCCCACGACAATGAGCAGTTCTTC. Residues: CASSVRGLAGGSHDNEQFF.

This sequence joins TRBV25-1 and TRBJ1-3; D unclear. The germline V gene has CDR1 MGHDK and CDR2 SYGVNS. V was cut by 5 bases and J by 4 bases, with 15 bases left in between. This CDR3 is built from 15 residues. CDR3 amino acids: CASSPKPTLGNTIYF. The CDR3 region has the DNA TGTGCCAGCAGTCCGAAGCCTACTTTGGGAAACACCATATATTTT.

The chain uses TRBV3-1 (or the pseudogene TRBV3-2) and TRBJ1-3; D is unclear. The germline V gene encodes CDR1 LGHDT and CDR2 YNNKEL (reference sequence). The V end lost 2 bases, the J end lost 2 bases, and 10 bases lay between the germline ends. This CDR3 region has 15 residues. The CDR3 protein is CASSQSALAGNTIYF. DNA of the CDR3: TGTGCCAGCAGCCAAAGCGCTTTGGCTGGAAACACCATATATTTT.

This rearrangement joins TRBV10-3 to TRBJ2-1, with TRBD2 matching over 7 bases. Germline values: CDR1 ENHRY, CDR2 SYGVKD. After removal of 6 bases from V and 7 bases from J, the junction contained 9 bases not matched to a gene. CDR3 size: 14 residues. CDR3 sequence reads: CAISGSGIKNEQFF. The CDR3 nucleotides read TGTGCCATCAGCGGGAGCGGGATAAAGAATGAGCAGTTCTTC.

This rearrangement joins TRBV7-8 to TRBJ2-2, with 8 bases that match TRBD1. V shed 5 bases, J shed 7 bases, and the junction held 12 bases outside the gene matches. The V gene's germline CDR1 is SGHVS and CDR2 FQNEAQ. The CDR3 spans 16 residues. The CDR3, as DNA: TGTGCCAGCAGCCCACGACCGGACAGGGCGGTCGGGGAGCTGTTTTTT. It yields the protein CASSPRPDRAVGELFF.

The V call is TRBV7-2, the J call TRBJ1-1; 8 bases map to TRBD1. The V segment lost 5 bases and the J segment 5 bases; nucleotides outside the gene matches: 10. CDR3 length equals 15 residues. The V gene's germline CDR1 is SGHTA and CDR2 FQGNSA. The CDR3 region is CASSPNQGARTEAFF. CDR3 DNA: TGTGCCAGCAGCCCAAATCAGGGGGCACGAACTGAAGCTTTCTTT.

The chain is built from TRBV10-3 and TRBJ2-3, with D maybe TRBD2 (5 bases). Germline CDR1 is ENHRY and CDR2 is SYGVKD. V was clipped by 3 bases and J by 0 bases, with 7 bases between them. There are 14 residues in the CDR3. CDR3 nucleotide sequence: TGTGCCATCAGTGAAAGCGGAAGCACAGATACGCAGTATTTT. Encoded protein: CAISESGSTDTQYF.

The chain recombines TRBV19 with TRBJ1-2, with 9 bases lining up with TRBD1. CDR3 length: 14 residues. After removal of 3 bases from V and 8 bases from J, the junction contained 7 bases not matched to a gene. Germline V gene sequence: CDR1 LNHDA, CDR2 SQIVND (reference sequence). This chain's CDR3 is CASSILGQGRGYTF. CDR3 sequence (DNA): TGTGCCAGTAGTATCCTGGGACAGGGCCGCGGCTACACCTTC.

In its sample, this clone was seen once. The germline gene is not matched at one end of the junction; a read error may be the cause. The V and J genes are TRBV24-1 and TRBJ1-2; D is unresolved. The CDR3 loop spans 11 amino acids. Germline V CDR1 and CDR2: KGHDR, SFDVKD. CDR3 residues: CATSDLGSFYF. For the CDR3, the DNA is TGTGCCACCAGTGATTTAGGCAGCTTTTACTTC.

This clone was detected only once. The chain joins TRBV28 to TRBJ1-2; 7 nucleotides line up with TRBD1. The CDR3 loop spans 15 amino acids. The ends lost 4 bases at V and 6 bases at J; junction bases unmatched: 11. Germline loops: CDR1 MDHEN, CDR2 SYDVKM. The CDR3 loop reads CASSSTEGALDGYTF. CDR3 DNA: TGTGCCAGCAGTTCGACCGAGGGGGCGTTAGATGGCTACACCTTC.

V gene TRBV5-1 combines with J gene TRBJ1-2; D is unresolved. The CDR3 length is 12 residues. V was shortened by 3 bases and J by 4 bases, with 7 bases between the two germline ends. Germline loops: CDR1 SGHRS, CDR2 YFSETQ. CDR3 nucleotides: TGCGCCAGCAGCTCCGGGGTCTATGGCTACACCTTC. Amino acids: CASSSGVYGYTF. Variable domain in full (rest from reference TRBV5-1 and TRBJ1-2): KAGVTQTPRYLIKTRGQQVTLSCSPISGHRSVSWYQQTPGQGLQFLFEYFSETQRNKGNFPGRFSGRQFSNSRSEMNVSTLELGDSALYLCASSSGVYGYTFGSGTRLTVV.

The chain links TRBV12-3 or TRBV12-4 to TRBJ2-7, with TRBD2 identical over 7 bases. The V gene end was trimmed by 6 bases and the J gene end by 7 bases; junction bases not matched to a gene: 6. The CDR3 has 12 amino acids. In DNA form, the CDR3 reads TGTGCCAGCAGCACACTAGCGTTGGAGCAGTACTTC. Its protein is CASSTLALEQYF.

This clone was observed once. The CDR3 sequence is CATSRETFGTSGNNYEQYF. The CDR3 region has the DNA TGTGCCACCAGCAGAGAAACCTTTGGGACTAGCGGAAACAATTACGAGCAGTACTTC. The chain combines TRBV15 with TRBJ2-7, with 11 bases identical to TRBD2. CDR1 is LNHNV and CDR2 is YYDKDF in the germline V gene (reference sequence). The ends lost 0 bases at V and 4 bases at J; junction bases unmatched: 14. The CDR3 has 19 amino acids.

The CDR3 DNA sequence: TGTGCCATCAGTGAGAGTTCACCGGACACTGAAGCTTTCTTT. Its translation: CAISESSPDTEAFF. This chain connects TRBV10-3 to TRBJ1-1; D not certain. This CDR3 contains 14 residues. Germline V gene sequence: CDR1 ENHRY, CDR2 SYGVKD. V was trimmed by 2 bases and J by 3 bases, leaving 10 bases between them.

The CDR3 is CASSHRQGKASGANVLTF. As DNA, the CDR3 is TGTGCCAGCAGCCACCGACAGGGTAAAGCCTCCGGGGCCAACGTCCTGACTTTC. V is TRBV28 and J is TRBJ2-6; 7 bases map to TRBD1. The CDR3 loop spans 18 amino acids. CDR1 is MDHEN, CDR2 SYDVKM, per germline. Trimming at V came to 6 bases and at J to 4 bases, leaving 15 bases not matched to a gene.

The chain combines TRBV18 with TRBJ2-3; D is undetermined. Germline lookup yields CDR1 KGHSH and CDR2 LQKENI. The ends were cut back, 10 bases at V and 0 bases at J, with 11 bases in the middle. This CDR3 region has 13 residues. CDR3 in DNA: TGTGCCACCGTAGCATCTAGCACAGATACGCAGTATTTT. This translates into CATVASSTDTQYF.

The J gene is TRBJ2-7, the V gene TRBV18, with D perhaps TRBD1 (6 bases). Germline loops: CDR1 KGHSH, CDR2 LQKENI. This CDR3 has 13 amino acids. Trimming took 3 bases from V and 2 from J, leaving 8 bases between them. CDR3 amino acids: CASSPTGAYEQYF. The CDR3 DNA reads TGTGCCAGCTCACCGACAGGAGCCTACGAGCAGTACTTC.

The chain joins TRBV16 to TRBJ2-7; perhaps TRBD2 as D (5 bases). Trimming pared 1 base from V and 3 bases from J, leaving 13 bases between. CDR1 and CDR2 (germline): KGHSY, FQNENV. This CDR3 has 15 residues. The CDR3 protein is CASSQWETRNYEQYF. In nucleotides, the CDR3 is TGTGCCAGCAGCCAATGGGAGACACGAAACTACGAGCAGTACTTC.